The next 11 T cell receptor beta chains were all read from a single sample in a study of human T cells and chemical hapten exposure (TCRdb year 2021). The label giving this sample's time point can be read as: patch test 1, 2 weeks after DPC sensitization. The sample's treatment or condition label, in plain terms: therapeutic diphenylcyclopropenone sensitization with weekly scalp DPC. The library was prepared using RACE. TCRdb lists the instrument as NextSeq 500. TCRdb reprocessing: public reads trimmed at Q25 with fastp, clones called with MiXCR, in-frame beta chains kept. Rows with a matching CDR3 protein are joined into one entry that keeps the most common DNA and genes. The table for this sample lists some 340,000 distinct CDR3 sequences; under 9% of them were counted only once. Of the sample, around 8.2% falls within the top ten clones. The material sequenced was whole blood, taken in connection with sensitization to the hapten diphenylcyclopropenone (DPC). All receptors come from a woman younger than 35 with alopecia areata. Some clones in this sample may be carry-over from other donors' samples.

The chain recombines TRBV6-6 with TRBJ1-6, with 9 positions matching TRBD1. This CDR3 has 15 residues. V dropped 5 bases and J dropped 9; count of bases not matched to a gene: 8. CDR1 MNHNY and CDR2 SVGAGI come from the germline V gene (reference sequence). The CDR3 nucleotides read TGTGCCAGCAGTCCCTGGACAGGGGAAGGTTCACCCCTCCACTTT. It codes for CASSPWTGEGSPLHF.

Only a few counts were recorded for this clonotype. The chain uses TRBV9 and TRBJ1-2, with D perhaps TRBD1 (5 bases). Trimming cost V 6 bases and J 4 bases, with 19 bases left between them. The CDR3 spans 15 residues. Germline V gives CDR1 SGDLS, CDR2 YYNGEE. DNA of the CDR3: TGTGCCAGCACCCCTGCCCCGGCAGGGCGCTATGGCTACACCTTC. Translation: CASTPAPAGRYGYTF.

The genes are TRBV18 and TRBJ1-2, with 10 bases that match TRBD1. With 2 bases clipped from V and 6 bases from J, the junction kept 9 bases outside the gene matches. Germline CDR1 is KGHSH and CDR2 is LQKENI. The CDR3 consists of 16 residues. CDR3 sequence reads: CASSPTLTGGKNGYTF. DNA for the CDR3: TGTGCCAGCTCACCAACTCTGACAGGGGGCAAAAATGGCTACACCTTC.

The V gene is TRBV29-1, the J gene TRBJ1-5; D gene unclear. The CDR3 is made up of 12 amino acids. Germline V gene data show CDR1 as SQVTM and CDR2 as ANQGSEA. Trimming removed 7 bases at V and 4 bases at J, with 11 bases between. The CDR3 sequence: CSASDGNQPQHF. Here the CDR3 DNA reads TGCAGCGCCTCAGACGGGAATCAGCCCCAGCATTTT.

This clonotype was counted a few times. The chain joins TRBV15 to TRBJ1-2, with unresolved D. Germline-derived CDR1 and CDR2 are LNHNV and YYDKDF (reference sequence). Trimming removed 0 bases at V and 8 bases at J, with 22 bases between. CDR3 size: 17 residues. The CDR3 is CATSRDINSAAAWGYTF. The CDR3 DNA follows: TGTGCCACCAGCAGAGATATCAATTCTGCGGCGGCGTGGGGCTACACCTTC. The full variable domain, its missing parts supplied by reference TRBV15 and TRBJ1-2, is DAMVIQNPRYQVTQFGKPVTLSCSQTLNHNVMYWYQQKSSQAPKLLFHYYDKDFNNEADTPDNFQSRRPNTSFCFLDIRSPGLGDTAMYLCATSRDINSAAAWGYTFGSGTRLTVV.

The table lists this clonotype with many counts. The chain joins TRBV13 to TRBJ2-3, with 7 nucleotides matching TRBD2. Germline loops: CDR1 PRHDT, CDR2 FYEKMQ (reference sequence). V trimming: 3 bases; J trimming: 2 bases; junction bases outside the gene matches: 14. CDR3 size: 18 residues. In DNA, the CDR3 is TGTGCCAGCAGCTTCAGGCTAGCGGAGCGCCTGCACACAGATACGCAGTATTTT. It codes for CASSFRLAERLHTDTQYF. The whole variable domain, remainder taken from reference TRBV13 and TRBJ2-3, is AAGVIQSPRHLIKEKRETATLKCYPIPRHDTVYWYQQGPGQDPQFLISFYEKMQSDKGSIPDRFSAQQFSDYHSELNMSSLELGDSALYFCASSFRLAERLHTDTQYFGPGTRLTVL.

This clonotype was observed a handful of times. CDR3 amino acids: CASSFGAGGGPGRAQYF. Here the CDR3 DNA reads TGTGCCAGCAGCTTTGGTGCGGGAGGGGGTCCAGGCCGGGCCCAGTACTTC. This chain uses TRBV7-2 with TRBJ2-5; 9 bases map to TRBD2. V lost 3 bases and J lost 9; bases outside the gene matches: 17. The CDR3 loop spans 17 amino acids. Germline CDR1 and CDR2: SGHTA and FQGNSA.

The table lists this clonotype with many counts. The chain combines TRBV2 with TRBJ2-1; D is unresolved. Trimming pared 4 bases from V and 6 bases from J, leaving 10 bases between. The germline V gene encodes CDR1 SNHLY and CDR2 FYNNEI. The CDR3 covers 13 residues. CDR3 in DNA: TGTGCCAGCAGTGCGGAGAGTATCAATGAGCAGTTCTTC. Translating it yields CASSAESINEQFF.

This clonotype turned up a few times. The rearrangement uses TRBV6-5 and TRBJ2-7; a possible D gene is TRBD1 (6 bases). The CDR3 has 15 residues. The ends were cut back, 5 bases at V and 2 bases at J, with 16 bases in the middle. CDR1 is MNHEY, CDR2 SVGAGI, per germline. This chain's CDR3 is CASSRTTGPAYEQYF. In DNA, the CDR3 is TGTGCCAGCAGTCGCACCACAGGGCCTGCCTACGAGCAGTACTTC.

This clonotype was picked up one time. This may stem from a read error, because a much larger clone lies one nucleotide away. The chain combines TRBV28 with TRBJ2-7, with unresolved D. The length of the CDR3 is 12 residues. Germline V gene lookup returns CDR1 MDHEN and CDR2 SYDVKM. This CDR3 reads CARSLSTYEQYF. CDR3 in DNA: TGTGCCAGAAGTTTATCCACCTACGAGCAGTACTTC. The full variable domain, its missing parts supplied by reference TRBV28 and TRBJ2-7, is DVKVTQSSRYLVKRTGEKVFLECVQDMDHENMFWYRQDPGLGLRLIYFSYDVKMKEKGDIPEGYSVSREKKERFSLILESASTNQTSMYLCARSLSTYEQYFGPGTRLTVT.

This CDR3 reads CASKPRGQGQGTEAFF. For the CDR3, the DNA is TGTGCCAGCAAACCCCGGGGACAGGGGCAGGGCACTGAAGCTTTCTTT. The chain recombines TRBV6-5 with TRBJ1-1; 10 nucleotides align to TRBD1. Germline assignment: CDR1 MNHEY and CDR2 SVGAGI. After removal of 7 bases from V and 4 bases from J, the junction contained 12 bases not matched to a gene. The CDR3 is made up of 16 amino acids.